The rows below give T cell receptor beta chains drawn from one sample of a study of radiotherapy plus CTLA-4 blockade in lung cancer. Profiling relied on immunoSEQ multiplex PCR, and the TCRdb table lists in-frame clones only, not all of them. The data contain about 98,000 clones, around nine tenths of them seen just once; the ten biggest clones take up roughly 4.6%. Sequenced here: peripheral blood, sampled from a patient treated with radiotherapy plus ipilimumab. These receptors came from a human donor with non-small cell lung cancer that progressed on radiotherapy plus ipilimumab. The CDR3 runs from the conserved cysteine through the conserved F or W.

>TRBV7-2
CASSLEGLGPGELFF
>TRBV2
CASRSGYGYTF
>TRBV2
CASSEARSYGYTF
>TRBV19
CASSQAGGTREDTQYF
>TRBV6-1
CASSHRGQNTGELFF
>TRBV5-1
CASSHDRVYEQYF
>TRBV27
CASGGRESYYGYTF
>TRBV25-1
CASSPPGTGSEKLFF
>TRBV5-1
CASSLDGGRDTGELFF
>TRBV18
CASSSGSGMAPETQYF
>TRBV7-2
CASSLEGRLPLHF
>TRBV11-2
CASSLDERAGGGETQYF
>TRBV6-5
CASEGRVNNEQFF
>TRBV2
CASFRDPMNTEAFF
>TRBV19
CASSIFWGDTQYF
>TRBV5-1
CASSLEGVRNQPQHF
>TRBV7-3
CASSLTIKETQYF
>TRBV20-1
CSARETREQFF
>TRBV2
CASSESLAGVSREQYF
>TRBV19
CASKRSRGFGNEQFF
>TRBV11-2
CASTVGGGARTEAFF
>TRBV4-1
CASSREAGLGYEQYF
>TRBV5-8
CASSFMDKPEKLFF
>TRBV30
CAWSVGILDTQYF
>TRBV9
CASSVRVNTEAFF
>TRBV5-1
CASSYGQGAGEQYF
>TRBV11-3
CASSHGQDGLAGGYEQYF
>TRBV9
CASSARLAGMNEQFF
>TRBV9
CASSGADSSGRAYEQYF